This T cell receptor beta chain was sequenced in a study of CD8+CD57+ T cells in acquired aplastic anemia. Concerning this clonotype itself: The antigen is undetermined.

The germline gives CDR1 GTSNPN, CDR2 SVGIG (reference sequence). The CDR3 sequence is 15 residues long. Trimming pared 1 base from V and 8 bases from J, leaving 17 bases between. For CDR3 and TCR beta VDJ profiling, genomic DNA was the template used. TCRdb analysed the reads with MiXCR anew, one entry per CDR3 protein. This table has 150,000 to 200,000 distinct CDR3 sequences, less than 60% appearing once. The authors sequenced patients whose flow cytometry had shown CD8+CD57+ cell expansion. General study points: CD8+ Simpson's diversity did not differ significantly between patients and controls.

The rearrangement links TRBV30 to TRBJ1-4, with a tentative D call TRBD1 (6 bases). This receptor was identified in a human donor with aplastic anemia. The sample consisted of sorted CD4+, CD8+, or CD8+CD57+ T cells (not recorded which) from PBMCs. CDR3 sequence (DNA): TGTGCCTGGAGTGGGGACACCCCCTTGAGAGAAAAACTGTTTTTT. It codes for CAWSGDTPLREKLFF.